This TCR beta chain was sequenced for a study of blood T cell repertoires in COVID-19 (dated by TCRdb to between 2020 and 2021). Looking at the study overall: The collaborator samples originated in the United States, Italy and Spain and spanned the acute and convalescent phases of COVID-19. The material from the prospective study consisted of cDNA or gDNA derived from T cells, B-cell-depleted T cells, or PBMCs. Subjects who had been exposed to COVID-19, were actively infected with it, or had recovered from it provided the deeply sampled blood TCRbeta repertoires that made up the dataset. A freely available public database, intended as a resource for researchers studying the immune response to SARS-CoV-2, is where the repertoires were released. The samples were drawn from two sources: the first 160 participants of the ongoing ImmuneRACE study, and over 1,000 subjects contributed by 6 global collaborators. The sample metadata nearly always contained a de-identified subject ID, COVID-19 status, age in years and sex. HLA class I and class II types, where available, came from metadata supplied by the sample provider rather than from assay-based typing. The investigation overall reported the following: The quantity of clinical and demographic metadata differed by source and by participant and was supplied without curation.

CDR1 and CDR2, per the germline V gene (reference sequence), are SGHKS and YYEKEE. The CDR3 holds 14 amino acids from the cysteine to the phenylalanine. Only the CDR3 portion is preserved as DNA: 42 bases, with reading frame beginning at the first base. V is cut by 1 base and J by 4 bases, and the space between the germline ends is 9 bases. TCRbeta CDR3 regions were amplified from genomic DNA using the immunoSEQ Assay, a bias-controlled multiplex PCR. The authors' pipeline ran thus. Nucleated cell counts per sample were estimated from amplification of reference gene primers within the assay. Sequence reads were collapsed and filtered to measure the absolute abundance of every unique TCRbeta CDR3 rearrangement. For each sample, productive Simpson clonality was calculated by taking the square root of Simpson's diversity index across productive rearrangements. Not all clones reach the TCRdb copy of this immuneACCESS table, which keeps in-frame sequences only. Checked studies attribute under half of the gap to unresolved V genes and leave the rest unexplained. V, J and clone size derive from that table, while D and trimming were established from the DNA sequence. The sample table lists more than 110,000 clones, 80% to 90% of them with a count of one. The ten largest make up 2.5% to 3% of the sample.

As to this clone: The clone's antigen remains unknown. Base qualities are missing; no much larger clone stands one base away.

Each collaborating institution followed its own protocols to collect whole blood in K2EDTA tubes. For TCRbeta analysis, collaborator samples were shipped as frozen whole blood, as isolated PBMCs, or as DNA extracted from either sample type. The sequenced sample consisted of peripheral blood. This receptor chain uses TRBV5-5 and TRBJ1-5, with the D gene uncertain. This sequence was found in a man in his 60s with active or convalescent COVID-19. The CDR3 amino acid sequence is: CASSLIGENQPQHF. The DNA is TGTGCCAGCAGCTTGATTGGAGAAAATCAGCCCCAGCATTTT.